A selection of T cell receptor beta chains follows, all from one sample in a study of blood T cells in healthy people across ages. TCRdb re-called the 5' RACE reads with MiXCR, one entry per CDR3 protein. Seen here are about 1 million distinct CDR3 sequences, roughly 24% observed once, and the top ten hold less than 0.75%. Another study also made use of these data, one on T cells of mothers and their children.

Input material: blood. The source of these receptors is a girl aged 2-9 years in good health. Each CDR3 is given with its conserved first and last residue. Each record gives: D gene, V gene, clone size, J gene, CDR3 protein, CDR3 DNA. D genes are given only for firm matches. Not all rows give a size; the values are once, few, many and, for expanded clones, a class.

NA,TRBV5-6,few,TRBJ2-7,CASSLSSQPPYEQYF,TGTGCCAGCAGCTTGTCCTCACAGCCACCCTACGAGCAGTACTTC
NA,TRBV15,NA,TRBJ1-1,CATTPGRHTEAFF,TGTGCCACAACACCGGGACGGCACACTGAAGCTTTCTTT
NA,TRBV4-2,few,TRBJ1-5,CASSPYGVGNQPQHF,TGTGCCAGCAGCCCCTACGGGGTAGGGAATCAGCCCCAGCATTTT
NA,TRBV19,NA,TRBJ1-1,CASMGTHTEAFF,TGTGCCAGTATGGGGACCCACACTGAAGCTTTCTTT
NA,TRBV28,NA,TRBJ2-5,CASSLGQGPGLATQYF,TGTGCCAGCAGTTTAGGGCAGGGGCCCGGTCTCGCGACCCAGTACTTC
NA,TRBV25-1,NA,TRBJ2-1,CASSEHGGVDEQFF,TGTGCCAGCAGTGAACACGGAGGGGTCGATGAGCAGTTCTTC
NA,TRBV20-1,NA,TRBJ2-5,CSAREEGDLGRTQYF,TGCAGTGCTAGAGAGGAAGGGGACCTAGGCCGTACCCAGTACTTC
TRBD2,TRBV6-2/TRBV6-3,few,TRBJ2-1,CASSVRFSGRARHEQFF,TGTGCCAGCAGCGTTCGGTTTAGCGGGAGGGCCCGTCATGAGCAGTTCTTC
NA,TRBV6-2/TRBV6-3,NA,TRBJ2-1,CASSSHRASGSYNEQFF,TGTGCCAGCAGTTCTCACCGGGCGTCCGGCTCCTACAATGAGCAGTTCTTC
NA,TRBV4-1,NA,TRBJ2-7,CASSQGPGIYGQYF,TGCGCCAGCAGCCAAGGGCCGGGAATCTACGGGCAGTACTTC
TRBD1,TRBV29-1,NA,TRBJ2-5,CSVFGTGETQYF,TGCAGCGTTTTCGGGACAGGGGAGACCCAGTACTTC
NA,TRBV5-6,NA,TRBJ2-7,CASSLLGIYEQYF,TGTGCCAGCAGCTTGTTGGGGATCTACGAGCAGTACTTC
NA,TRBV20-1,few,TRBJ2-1,CSARDRVAAGYNEQFF,TGCAGTGCTAGAGATAGGGTAGCGGCAGGTTACAATGAGCAGTTCTTC
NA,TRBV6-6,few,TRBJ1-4,CASSTLLTLNEKLFF,TGTGCCAGCAGCACACTTCTGACTCTTAATGAAAAACTGTTTTTT
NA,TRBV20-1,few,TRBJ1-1,CSARGVGTCTEAFF,TGCAGTGCTAGAGGGGTGGGAACCTGCACTGAAGCTTTCTTT
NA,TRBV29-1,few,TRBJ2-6,CSVDSPYSGANVLTF,TGCAGCGTTGATAGTCCGTACTCTGGGGCCAACGTCCTGACTTTC
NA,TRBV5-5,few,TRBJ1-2,CASSLLQSNYGYTF,TGTGCCAGCAGCTTGCTGCAGTCAAACTATGGCTACACCTTC
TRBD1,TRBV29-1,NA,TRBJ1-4,CSVAVTGNEKLFF,TGCAGCGTTGCCGTGACAGGGAATGAAAAACTGTTTTTT
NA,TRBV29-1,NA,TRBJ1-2,CGVGGLLDGYTF,TGCGGTGTAGGGGGGCTGCTGGATGGCTACACCTTC
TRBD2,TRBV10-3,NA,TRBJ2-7,CAISETERGVSYEQYF,TGTGCCATCAGTGAAACCGAGCGGGGGGTCTCCTACGAGCAGTACTTC
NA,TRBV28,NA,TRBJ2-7,CASSFGLRDGIYEQYF,TGTGCCAGCAGTTTCGGTCTCCGGGACGGGATCTACGAGCAGTACTTC
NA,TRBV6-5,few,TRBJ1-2,CASSYGRTYGYTF,TGTGCCAGCAGTTACGGCAGGACCTATGGCTACACCTTC
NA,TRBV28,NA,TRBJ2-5,CASSAVRGPQETQYF,TGTGCCAGCAGTGCCGTCAGGGGCCCTCAAGAGACCCAGTACTTC
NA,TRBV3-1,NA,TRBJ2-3,CASSQRKSTDTQYF,TGTGCCAGCAGCCAACGTAAGAGCACAGATACGCAGTATTTT
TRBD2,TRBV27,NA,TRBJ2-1,CASSPLRGGLDEQFF,TGTGCCAGCAGTCCACTGCGGGGGGGCCTCGATGAGCAGTTCTTC
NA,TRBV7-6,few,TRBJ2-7,CASSFLTDGAYEQYF,TGTGCCAGCAGCTTCCTAACGGACGGGGCCTACGAGCAGTACTTC
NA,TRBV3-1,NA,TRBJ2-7,CASSQEPWTVRVEQYF,TGTGCCAGCAGCCAAGAACCGTGGACAGTGCGTGTCGAGCAGTACTTC